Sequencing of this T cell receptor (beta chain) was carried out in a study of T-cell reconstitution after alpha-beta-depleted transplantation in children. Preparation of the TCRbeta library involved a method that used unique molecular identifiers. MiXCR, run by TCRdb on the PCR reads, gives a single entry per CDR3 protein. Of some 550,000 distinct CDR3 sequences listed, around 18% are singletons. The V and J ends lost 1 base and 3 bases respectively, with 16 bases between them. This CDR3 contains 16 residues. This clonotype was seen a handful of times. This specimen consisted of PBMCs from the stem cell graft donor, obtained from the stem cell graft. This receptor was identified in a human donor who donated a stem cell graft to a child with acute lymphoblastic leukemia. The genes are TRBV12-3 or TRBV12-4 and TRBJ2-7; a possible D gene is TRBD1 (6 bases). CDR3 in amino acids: CASSLEGPGAHYEQYF. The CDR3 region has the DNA TGTGCCAGCAGTTTAGAGGGGCCAGGGGCACACTACGAGCAGTACTTC.